Below are 25 T cell receptor beta chains sequenced from a single sample in a study of Tregs in tolerant kidney transplant recipients. TCRdb's table, derived via immunoSEQ multiplex PCR, lists solely in-frame clones and lacks some. Found here are roughly 48,000 clones; the top ten clones hold roughly 0.85%. The specimen comprised CD4+ T cells from blood, sampled before the transplant. These receptors all stem from a human donor who received a combined kidney and bone marrow transplant.

To note about this clone: Read data end 3 residues before the CDR3 end; the end is taken from the germline J gene. V usage is TRBV11-3 and J usage is TRBJ2-1; 7 nucleotides line up with TRBD2. The CDR3 extends over 14 amino acids. J gave up 6 bases and V 1 base, and 3 bases lay outside the gene matches. The germline V gene has CDR1 SGHNT and CDR2 YENEEA. CDR3 DNA, as far as it was read: TGTGCCAGCAGCTTAGTAGGGAGGGGCAATGAG. It codes for CASSLVGRGNE. In full, the CDR3 is CASSLVGRGNEQFF.

A word on this clone: The CDR3 end falls 3 residues outside the read, so it is completed with the germline J gene. The chain has TRBV19 and TRBJ2-1; 7 bases align to TRBD1. Germline V lookup: CDR1 LNHDA, CDR2 SQIVND (reference sequence). CDR3 length equals 15 residues. J gave up 6 bases and V 5 bases, and 10 bases lay outside the gene matches. Partial CDR3 DNA: TGTGCCAGTAGTTCCCCGACAGGGTGGCGCAATGAG. Protein sequence: CASSSPTGWRNE. The complete CDR3 protein is CASSSPTGWRNEQFF.

A remark on this clone: The CDR3 end lies 3 residues beyond the end of the read and is filled in from the germline J gene. V usage is TRBV7-9 and J usage is TRBJ2-1; 11 bases line up with TRBD2. V lost 6 bases, J lost 4 bases, and 2 bases stayed unmatched. The CDR3 is made up of 14 amino acids. Germline V gene lookup returns CDR1 SEHNR and CDR2 FQNEAQ (reference sequence). CDR3 DNA, as far as it was read: TGTGCCAGCAGACTAGCGGGAGAGTACAATGAG. It encodes CASRLAGEYNE. The whole CDR3 region reads CASRLAGEYNEQFF.

A note on this clone: From the germline J gene comes the end of the CDR3, since the read stops 3 residues before it. This rearrangement joins TRBV19 to TRBJ2-2; TRBD2 is a possible D gene (6 bases). Germline lookup yields CDR1 LNHDA and CDR2 SQIVND (reference sequence). Trimming took 5 bases from V and 3 from J, leaving 22 bases between them. The CDR3 runs to 18 residues. The CDR3 sequence: CASSGEDGADYYTGELFF. Partial CDR3 DNA: TGTGCCAGTAGTGGTGAGGACGGAGCGGACTACTACACCGGGGAG.

CDR3 DNA, as far as it was read: TGCGCCAGCAGCCGGACAGGGGGAACCGCCGTCTCTGGAAACACC. It specifies CASSRTGGTAVSGNT. The whole CDR3 sequence reads CASSRTGGTAVSGNTIYF. V and J are TRBV5-1 and TRBJ1-3; 10 bases line up with TRBD1. The read terminates 3 residues ahead of where the CDR3 ends, so the germline J gene completes it. Germline V gives CDR1 SGHRS, CDR2 YFSETQ. The CDR3 contains 18 residues. V lost 4 bases to trimming and J lost 0 bases; unmatched junction nucleotides: 10.

A remark on this clone: The sequence runs out 3 residues before the end of the CDR3; the remainder is reconstructed from the germline J gene. This chain uses TRBV20-1 with TRBJ1-5, with D maybe TRBD1 (5 bases). V was clipped by 0 bases and J by 7 bases, with 16 bases between them. This CDR3 is 15 amino acids long. Germline values: CDR1 DFQATT, CDR2 SNEGSKA (reference sequence). The CDR3 protein is CSARDGADTLQPQHF. Incomplete CDR3 DNA: TGCAGTGCTAGAGATGGGGCCGACACGCTCCAGCCC.

With regard to this clone: The read falls 3 residues short of the CDR3 end, and the missing part is taken from the germline J gene. The V and J genes are TRBV19 and TRBJ2-1; 12 bases are a match to TRBD2. Per germline, CDR1 LNHDA and CDR2 SQIVND (reference sequence). This CDR3 contains 15 residues. The J segment lost 6 bases and the V segment lost 3 bases, leaving 3 bases of the junction unmatched. The CDR3 reads CASSILAGGGNEQFF. The DNA read from the CDR3 is TGTGCCAGTAGTATTCTAGCGGGAGGGGGCAATGAG.

As regards this clone: From the germline J gene comes the end of the CDR3, since the read stops 3 residues before it. This sequence joins TRBV19 and TRBJ2-3, with TRBD1 matching 7 bases. The germline V gene has CDR1 LNHDA and CDR2 SQIVND (reference sequence). This CDR3 has 14 amino acids. J gave up 0 bases and V 6 bases, and 3 bases lay outside the gene matches. The CDR3 bases that were read are TGTGCCAGTAGCACAGGGGCTAGCACAGATACG. Encoded protein: CASSTGASTDT. The full CDR3 is CASSTGASTDTQYF.

As for this clone: The read falls 3 residues short of the CDR3 end, and the missing part is taken from the germline J gene. J is TRBJ2-1 and V is TRBV5-6; TRBD2 matches 9 bases. Germline-derived CDR1 and CDR2 are SGHDT and YYEEEE. The V gene end was trimmed by 7 bases and the J gene end by 0 bases; junction bases not matched to a gene: 5. The CDR3 is made up of 15 amino acids. The DNA read from the CDR3 is TGTGCCAGCGACTTTAGCGGGAGCTCCTACAATGAG. Its protein is CASDFSGSSYNE. The full CDR3 protein is CASDFSGSSYNEQFF.

On this clone itself: The read ends 3 residues early relative to the CDR3; the germline J gene fills the gap. The chain combines TRBV29-1 with TRBJ1-1, with 8 nucleotides matching TRBD1. Looked up from germline, CDR1 is SQVTM and CDR2 is ANQGSEA. V shed 6 bases and J 3 bases; nucleotides not matched to a gene: 9. The CDR3 sequence is 14 residues long. The part of the CDR3 DNA that was read is TGCAGCGTGCGCCGGACAGGGACGGACACTGAA. Translation gives CSVRRTGTDTE. The whole CDR3 region reads CSVRRTGTDTEAFF.

Note on this clone: The missing CDR3 end, 3 residues past where the read stops, is filled in from the germline J gene. The chain couples TRBV7-6 to TRBJ2-7, with 7 positions matching TRBD2. The CDR3 length is 15 residues. With 1 base clipped from V and 1 base from J, the junction kept 4 bases outside the gene matches. Germline lookup yields CDR1 SGHVS and CDR2 FNYEAQ. The covered CDR3 bases are TGTGCCAGCAGCTTAGGTGCTAGCGGATCCTACGAG. This translates into CASSLGASGSYE. The whole CDR3 protein reads CASSLGASGSYEQYF.

For this clone: The read halts 3 residues ahead of the CDR3 end, with the missing end drawn from the germline J gene. The rearrangement uses TRBV7-2 and TRBJ2-3; TRBD2 matches at 9 bases. Trimming cost V 3 bases and J 6 bases; bases outside gene matches: 4. This CDR3 spans 14 amino acids. CDR1 and CDR2 from the germline V gene are SGHTA and FQGNSA. The sequenced CDR3 bases are TGTGCCAGCAGCTTCCGGCTAGCGGGGGATACG. Protein product: CASSFRLAGDT. From start to end, the CDR3 is CASSFRLAGDTQYF.

Of note for this clone: From the germline J gene comes the end of the CDR3, since the read stops 3 residues before it. The chain uses TRBV7-2 and TRBJ2-7; TRBD1 is a possible D gene (6 bases). The CDR3 sequence is 14 residues long. Trimming took 6 bases from V and 1 from J, leaving 13 bases between them. Germline V lookup: CDR1 SGHTA, CDR2 FQGNSA. The CDR3 DNA, read in part, is TGTGCCAGCAGAAGAGTGGGGACATCCTACGAG. Amino acids: CASRRVGTSYE. The full CDR3 protein reads CASRRVGTSYEQYF.

Remarks on this clone: Read sequence stops 3 residues before the CDR3 end, and the germline J gene provides the missing end. This sequence joins TRBV7-8 and TRBJ2-3, with 7 bases lining up with TRBD2. The junction had 8 bases not matched to a gene; V was cut back by 2 bases and J by 6 bases. The germline CDR1 and CDR2 sequences are SGHVS and FQNEAQ. The CDR3 sequence is 15 residues long. CDR3 protein: CASSLRGTTMDTQYF. CDR3 bases read: TGTGCCAGCAGCTTACGAGGGACTACTATGGATACG.

A word on this clone: Read data end 3 residues before the CDR3 end; the end is taken from the germline J gene. The chain joins TRBV18 to TRBJ2-6; D not resolved. The V gene lost 6 bases and the J gene lost 0 bases, with 12 bases spanning the gap. Germline CDR1 KGHSH, CDR2 LQKENI. CDR3 length: 16 amino acids. CDR3 sequence: CASSQLASSGANVLTF. The CDR3 DNA, read in part, is TGTGCCAGCTCCCAGTTGGCTAGCTCTGGGGCCAACGTC.

Of note for this clone: The read ends 3 residues before the CDR3 terminus; that terminus is restored from the germline J gene. V gene TRBV14 combines with J gene TRBJ2-4; D call uncertain. The CDR3 length is 14 residues. V gave up 0 bases and J gave up 8 bases, with 11 bases separating them. CDR1 is SGHDN, CDR2 FVKESK, per germline. The CDR3 spells CASSQDRSRDIQYF. CDR3 DNA, as far as it was read: TGTGCCAGCAGCCAAGATCGGTCAAGGGACATT.

Concerning this clone: The observed sequence ends 3 residues before the CDR3 terminus, with the missing tail filled in from the germline J gene. The V and J genes are TRBV29-1 and TRBJ2-5, with D hard to call. There are 14 residues in the CDR3. Trimming pared 4 bases from V and 2 bases from J, leaving 14 bases between. The germline gives CDR1 SQVTM, CDR2 ANQGSEA. The CDR3 region is CSVAYGNMQETQYF. The DNA read from the CDR3 is TGCAGCGTTGCATACGGTAATATGCAAGAGACC.

On this clone itself: The read terminates 3 residues before the CDR3 end, so the remaining end is supplied by the germline J gene. The chain has TRBV10-3 and TRBJ1-6, with D hard to call. V dropped 4 bases and J dropped 2 bases, with 6 bases sitting between them. This CDR3 region has 14 residues. In germline, CDR1 is ENHRY, CDR2 SYGVKD. The CDR3 sequence is CAISVGAYNSPLHF. The covered CDR3 bases are TGTGCCATCAGTGTGGGCGCCTATAATTCACCC.

A remark on this clone: The read stops 3 residues short of the end of the CDR3; the missing end is completed from the germline J gene. The V call is TRBV7-2, the J call TRBJ2-5, with 9 bases lining up with TRBD2. Germline trimming cut 5 bases from V and 5 bases from J; bases unmatched to any gene: 3. Germline CDR1 and CDR2: SGHTA and FQGNSA. CDR3 length equals 13 residues. Incomplete CDR3 DNA: TGTGCCAGCAGCATTAGCGGGAGTGAGACC. It encodes CASSISGSET. The entire CDR3 sequence reads CASSISGSETQYF. Supplemented by reference TRBV7-2 and TRBJ2-5, the full variable domain reads GAGVSQSPSNKVTEKGKDVELRCDPISGHTALYWYRQSLGQGLEFLIYFQGNSAPDKSGLPSDRFSAERTGGSVSTLTIQRTQQEDSAVYLCASSISGSETQYFGPGTRLLVL.

Turning to this clone: The read ends 3 residues early relative to the CDR3; the germline J gene fills the gap. V and J are TRBV7-6 and TRBJ2-1; 9 nucleotides agree with TRBD1. V was pared by 5 bases and J by 2 bases, with 4 bases of the junction left unmatched. There are 15 residues in the CDR3. Looked up from germline, CDR1 is SGHVS and CDR2 is FNYEAQ. The CDR3 here is CASSRDREAYNEQFF. The sequenced part of the CDR3 DNA is TGTGCCAGCAGCCGGGACAGGGAGGCCTACAATGAG. The whole variable domain, remainder taken from reference TRBV7-6 and TRBJ2-1, is GAGVSQSPRYKVTKRGQDVALRCDPISGHVSLYWYRQALGQGPEFLTYFNYEAQQDKSGLPNDRFSAERPEGSISTLTIQRTEQRDSAMYRCASSRDREAYNEQFFGPGTRLTVL.

The DNA read from the CDR3 is TGCAGTGCCGAATCTCGGGGACAGGGGGGAGATACG. The encoded protein is CSAESRGQGGDT. From start to end, the CDR3 is CSAESRGQGGDTQYF. The rearrangement uses TRBV20-1 and TRBJ2-3; 11 bases match TRBD1. The missing CDR3 end, 3 residues past where the read stops, is filled in from the germline J gene. Trimming at V came to 6 bases and at J to 5 bases, leaving 10 bases not matched to a gene. CDR1 and CDR2 (germline): DFQATT, SNEGSKA (reference sequence). This CDR3 comprises 15 residues.

Partial CDR3 DNA: TGTGCCAGTAGTATAGTCGGGCAGCCC. This translates into CASSIVGQP. The complete CDR3 protein is CASSIVGQPQHF. The chain uses TRBV19 and TRBJ1-5; the D is unclear. The sequence runs out 3 residues before the end of the CDR3; the remainder is reconstructed from the germline J gene. Germline V gene lookup returns CDR1 LNHDA and CDR2 SQIVND (reference sequence). V was pared by 1 base and J by 7 bases, with 5 bases between. This CDR3 is 12 amino acids long.

On this clone: The read falls 3 residues short of the CDR3 end, and the missing part is taken from the germline J gene. The V call is TRBV5-1, the J call TRBJ2-5; D not certain. The length of the CDR3 is 15 residues. Germline V lookup: CDR1 SGHRS, CDR2 YFSETQ. The germline V and J ends were trimmed by 7 bases and 4 bases, with 20 bases remaining between them. The CDR3 is CASRPIPGGGETQYF. The DNA read from the CDR3 is TGCGCCAGCCGCCCGATCCCGGGTGGTGGAGAGACC.

The sequenced part of the CDR3 DNA is TGTGCCTGGCCCCCCCGGGGGTCGGACGGGGAG. It encodes CAWPPRGSDGE. The whole CDR3 region reads CAWPPRGSDGELFF. The chain is built from TRBV30 and TRBJ2-2; D is possibly TRBD2 (6 bases). The read terminates 3 residues ahead of where the CDR3 ends, so the germline J gene completes it. CDR3 length: 14 amino acids. Trimming removed 5 bases from V and 7 bases from J, with 17 bases in between. Germline V lookup: CDR1 GTSNPN, CDR2 SVGIG (reference sequence).

On this clone itself: The read ends 3 residues early relative to the CDR3; the germline J gene fills the gap. The V call is TRBV7-7, the J call TRBJ2-5; no firm D call. CDR3 length: 13 amino acids. Germline CDR1 reads SSHAT; CDR2 reads FNYEAQ (reference sequence). V was pared by 5 bases and J by 4 bases, with 11 bases between. CDR3 residues: CASSLGAVETQYF. The covered CDR3 bases are TGTGCCAGCAGCCTAGGCGCCGTAGAGACC.